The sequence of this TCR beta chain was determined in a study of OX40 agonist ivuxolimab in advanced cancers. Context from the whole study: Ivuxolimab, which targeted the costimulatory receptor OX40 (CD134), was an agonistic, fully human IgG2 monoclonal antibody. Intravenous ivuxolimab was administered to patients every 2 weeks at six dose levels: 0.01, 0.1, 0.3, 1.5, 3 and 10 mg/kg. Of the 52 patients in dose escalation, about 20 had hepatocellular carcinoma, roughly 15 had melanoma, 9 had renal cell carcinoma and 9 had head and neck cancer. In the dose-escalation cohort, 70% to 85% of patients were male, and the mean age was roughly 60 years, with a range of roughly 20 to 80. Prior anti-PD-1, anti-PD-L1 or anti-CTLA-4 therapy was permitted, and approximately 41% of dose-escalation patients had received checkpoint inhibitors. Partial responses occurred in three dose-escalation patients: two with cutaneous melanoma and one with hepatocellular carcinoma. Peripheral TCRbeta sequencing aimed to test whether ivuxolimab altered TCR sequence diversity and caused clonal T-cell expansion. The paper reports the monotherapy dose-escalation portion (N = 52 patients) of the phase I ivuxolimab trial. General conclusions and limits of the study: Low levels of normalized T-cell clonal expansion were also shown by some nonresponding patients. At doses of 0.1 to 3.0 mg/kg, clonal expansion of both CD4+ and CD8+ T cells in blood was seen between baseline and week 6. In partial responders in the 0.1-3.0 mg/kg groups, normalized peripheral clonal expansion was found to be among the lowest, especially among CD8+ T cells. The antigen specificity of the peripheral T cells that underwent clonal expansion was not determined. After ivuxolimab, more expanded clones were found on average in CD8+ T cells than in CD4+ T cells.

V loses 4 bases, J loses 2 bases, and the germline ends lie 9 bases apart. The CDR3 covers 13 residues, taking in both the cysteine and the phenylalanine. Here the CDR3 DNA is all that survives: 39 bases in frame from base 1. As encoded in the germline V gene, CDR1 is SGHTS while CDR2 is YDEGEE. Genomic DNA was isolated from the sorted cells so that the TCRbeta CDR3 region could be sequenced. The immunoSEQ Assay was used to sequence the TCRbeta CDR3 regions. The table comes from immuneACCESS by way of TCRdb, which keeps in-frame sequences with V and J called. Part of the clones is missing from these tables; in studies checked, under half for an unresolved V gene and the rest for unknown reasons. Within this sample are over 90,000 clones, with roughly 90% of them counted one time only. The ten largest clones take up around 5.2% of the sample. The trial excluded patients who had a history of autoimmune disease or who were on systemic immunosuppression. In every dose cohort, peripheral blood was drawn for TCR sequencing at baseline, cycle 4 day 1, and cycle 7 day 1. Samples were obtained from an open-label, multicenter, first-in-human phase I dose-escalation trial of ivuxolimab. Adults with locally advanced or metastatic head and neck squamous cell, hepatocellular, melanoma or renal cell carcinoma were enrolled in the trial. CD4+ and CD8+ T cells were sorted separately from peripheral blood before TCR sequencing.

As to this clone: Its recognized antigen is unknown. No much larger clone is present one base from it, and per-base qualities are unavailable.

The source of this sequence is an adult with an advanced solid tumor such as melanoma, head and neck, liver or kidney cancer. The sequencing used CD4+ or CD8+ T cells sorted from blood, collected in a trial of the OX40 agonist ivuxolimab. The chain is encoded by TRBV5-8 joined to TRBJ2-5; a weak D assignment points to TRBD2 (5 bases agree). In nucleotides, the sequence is TGTGCCAGCAGCCCCCCGGGGCAAGAGACCCAGTACTTC. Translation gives CASSPPGQETQYF.